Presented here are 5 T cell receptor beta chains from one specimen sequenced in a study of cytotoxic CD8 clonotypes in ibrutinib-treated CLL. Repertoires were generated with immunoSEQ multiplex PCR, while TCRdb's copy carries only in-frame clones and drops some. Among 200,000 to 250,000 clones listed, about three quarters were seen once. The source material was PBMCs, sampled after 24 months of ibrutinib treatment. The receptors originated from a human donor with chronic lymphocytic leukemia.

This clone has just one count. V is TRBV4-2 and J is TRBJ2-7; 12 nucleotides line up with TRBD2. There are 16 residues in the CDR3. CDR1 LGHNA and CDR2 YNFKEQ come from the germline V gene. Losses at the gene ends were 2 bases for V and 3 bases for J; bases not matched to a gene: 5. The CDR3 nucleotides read TGTGCCAGCAGCCAATATCCGACTAGCGGGAGCTACGAGCAGTACTTC. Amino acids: CASSQYPTSGSYEQYF.

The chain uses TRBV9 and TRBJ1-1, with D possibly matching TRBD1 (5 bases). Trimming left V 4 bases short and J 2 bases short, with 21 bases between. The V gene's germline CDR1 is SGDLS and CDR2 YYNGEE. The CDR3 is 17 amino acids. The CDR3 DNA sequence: TGTGCCAGCAGCCCCGGGGCCTACGAAACTTGTAACACTGAAGCTTTCTTT. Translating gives CASSPGAYETCNTEAFF.

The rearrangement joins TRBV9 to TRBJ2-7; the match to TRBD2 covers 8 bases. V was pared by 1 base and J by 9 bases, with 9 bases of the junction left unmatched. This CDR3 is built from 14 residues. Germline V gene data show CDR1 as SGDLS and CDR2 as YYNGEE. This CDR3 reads CASSVLAGPAGQYF. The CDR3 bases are TGTGCCAGCAGCGTACTAGCGGGCCCGGCGGGGCAGTACTTC.

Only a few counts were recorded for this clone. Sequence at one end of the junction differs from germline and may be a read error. The CDR3, as DNA: TGTGCCAGCACCTTAATAACAGGGGGCTCCTACGAGCAGTACTTC. It is translated as CASTLITGGSYEQYF. The rearrangement joins TRBV7-2 to TRBJ2-7, with 8 bases that match TRBD1. Germline-derived CDR1 and CDR2 are SGHTA and FQGNSA. The CDR3 extends over 15 amino acids.

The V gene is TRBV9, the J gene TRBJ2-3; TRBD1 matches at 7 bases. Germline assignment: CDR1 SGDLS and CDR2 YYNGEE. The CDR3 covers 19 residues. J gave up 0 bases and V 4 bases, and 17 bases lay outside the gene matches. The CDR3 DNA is TGTGCCAGCAGCTCCAATCCAAAAGGACAGGACCCTAGCACAGATACGCAGTATTTT. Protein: CASSSNPKGQDPSTDTQYF. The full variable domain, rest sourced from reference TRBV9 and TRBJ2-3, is DSGVTQTPKHLITATGQRVTLRCSPRSGDLSVYWYQQSLDQGLQFLIQYYNGEERAKGNILERFSAQQFPDLHSELNLSSLELGDSALYFCASSSNPKGQDPSTDTQYFGPGTRLTVL.